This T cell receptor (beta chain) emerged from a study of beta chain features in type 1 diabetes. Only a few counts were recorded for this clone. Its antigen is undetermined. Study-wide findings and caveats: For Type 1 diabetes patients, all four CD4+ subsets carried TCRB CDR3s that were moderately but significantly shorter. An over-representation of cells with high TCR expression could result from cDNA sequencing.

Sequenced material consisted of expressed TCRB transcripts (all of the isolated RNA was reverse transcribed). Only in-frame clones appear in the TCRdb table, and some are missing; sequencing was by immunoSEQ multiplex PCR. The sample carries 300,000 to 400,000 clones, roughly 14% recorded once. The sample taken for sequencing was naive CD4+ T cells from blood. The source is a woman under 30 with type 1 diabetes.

This chain's CDR3 is CAISDTGGSNQPQHF. CDR3 DNA: TGTGCCATCAGTGATACGGGGGGCAGCAATCAGCCCCAGCATTTT. The rearrangement links TRBV10-3 to TRBJ1-5; a weak D match, TRBD1 (6 bases). The germline V gene has CDR1 ENHRY and CDR2 SYGVKD. V was pared by 3 bases and J by 1 base, with 10 bases between. The CDR3 spans 15 residues.